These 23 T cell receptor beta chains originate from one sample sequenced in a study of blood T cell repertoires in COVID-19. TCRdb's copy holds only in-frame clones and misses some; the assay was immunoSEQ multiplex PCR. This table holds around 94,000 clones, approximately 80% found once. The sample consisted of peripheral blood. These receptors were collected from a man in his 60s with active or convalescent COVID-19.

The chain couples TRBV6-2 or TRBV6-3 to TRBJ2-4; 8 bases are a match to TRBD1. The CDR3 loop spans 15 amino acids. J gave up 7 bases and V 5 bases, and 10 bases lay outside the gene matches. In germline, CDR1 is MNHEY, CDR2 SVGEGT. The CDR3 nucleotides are TGTGCCAGCAGTCAGGAGGCAGGGGGCTCGAACATTCAGTACTTC. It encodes CASSQEAGGSNIQYF.

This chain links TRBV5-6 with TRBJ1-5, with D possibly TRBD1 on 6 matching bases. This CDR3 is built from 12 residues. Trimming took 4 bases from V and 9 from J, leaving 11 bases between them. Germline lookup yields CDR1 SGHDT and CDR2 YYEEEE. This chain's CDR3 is CASSTPTGPQHF. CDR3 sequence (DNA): TGTGCCAGCAGCACACCGACAGGGCCCCAGCATTTT. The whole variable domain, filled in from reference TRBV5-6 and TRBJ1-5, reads DAGVTQSPTHLIKTRGQQVTLRCSPKSGHDTVSWYQQALGQGPQFIFQYYEEEERQRGNFPDRFSGHQFPNYSSELNVNALLLGDSALYLCASSTPTGPQHFGDGTRLSIL.

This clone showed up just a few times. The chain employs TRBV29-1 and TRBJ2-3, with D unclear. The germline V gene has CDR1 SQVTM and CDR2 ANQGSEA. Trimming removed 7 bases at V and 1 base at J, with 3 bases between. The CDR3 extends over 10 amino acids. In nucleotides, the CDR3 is TGCAGCGCCGGCACAGATACGCAGTATTTT. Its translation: CSAGTDTQYF.

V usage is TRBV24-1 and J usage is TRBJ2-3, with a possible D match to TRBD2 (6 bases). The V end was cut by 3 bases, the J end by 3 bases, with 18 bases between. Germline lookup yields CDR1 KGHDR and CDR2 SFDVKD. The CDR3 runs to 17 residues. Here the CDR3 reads CATSDAVIRGLTDTQYF. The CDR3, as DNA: TGTGCCACCAGTGATGCCGTGATAAGGGGACTTACAGATACGCAGTATTTT.

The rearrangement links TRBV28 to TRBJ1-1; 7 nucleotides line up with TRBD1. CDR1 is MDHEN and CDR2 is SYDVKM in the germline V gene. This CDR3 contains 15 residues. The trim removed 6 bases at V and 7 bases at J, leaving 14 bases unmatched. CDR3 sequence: CASSYGDRDRLEAFF. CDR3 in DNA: TGTGCCAGCAGCTATGGGGACCGGGACAGACTTGAAGCTTTCTTT.

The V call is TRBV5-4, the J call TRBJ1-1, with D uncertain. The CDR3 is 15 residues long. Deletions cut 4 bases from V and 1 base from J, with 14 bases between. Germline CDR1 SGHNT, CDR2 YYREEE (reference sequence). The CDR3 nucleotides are TGTGCCAGCAGCAGTTCCGGCGGCCCGAACACTGAAGCTTTCTTT. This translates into CASSSSGGPNTEAFF.

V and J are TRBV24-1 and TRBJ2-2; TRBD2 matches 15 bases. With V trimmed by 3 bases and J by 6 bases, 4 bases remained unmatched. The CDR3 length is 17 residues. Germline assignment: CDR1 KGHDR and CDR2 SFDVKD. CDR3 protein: CATSDPGLAGGPGELFF. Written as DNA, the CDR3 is TGTGCCACCAGTGATCCAGGACTAGCGGGAGGGCCCGGGGAGCTGTTTTTT.

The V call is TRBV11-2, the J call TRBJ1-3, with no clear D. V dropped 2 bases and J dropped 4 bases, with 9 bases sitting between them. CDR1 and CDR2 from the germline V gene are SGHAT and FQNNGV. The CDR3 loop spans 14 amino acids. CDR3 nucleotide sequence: TGTGCCAGCAGCTTATTACAGTCAGGAAACACCATATATTTT. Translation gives CASSLLQSGNTIYF.

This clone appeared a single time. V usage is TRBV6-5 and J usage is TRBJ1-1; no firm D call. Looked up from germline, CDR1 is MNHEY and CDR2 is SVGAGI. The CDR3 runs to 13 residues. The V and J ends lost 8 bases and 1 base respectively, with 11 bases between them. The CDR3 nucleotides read TGTGCCAGCGGCCCTTGGCAGAACACTGAAGCTTTCTTT. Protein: CASGPWQNTEAFF.

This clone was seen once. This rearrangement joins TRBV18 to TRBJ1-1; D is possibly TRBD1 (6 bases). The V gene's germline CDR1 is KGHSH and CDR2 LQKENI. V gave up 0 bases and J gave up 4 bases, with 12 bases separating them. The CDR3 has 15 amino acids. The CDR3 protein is CASSPPGGLGTEAFF. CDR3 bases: TGTGCCAGCTCACCACCAGGGGGTTTGGGCACTGAAGCTTTCTTT.

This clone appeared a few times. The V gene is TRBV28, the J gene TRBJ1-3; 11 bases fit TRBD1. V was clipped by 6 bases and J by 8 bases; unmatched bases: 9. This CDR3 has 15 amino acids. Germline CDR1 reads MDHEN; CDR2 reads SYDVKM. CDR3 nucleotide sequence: TGTGCCAGCAGCCGGACAGGGGGCGATCGATACACCATATATTTT. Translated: CASSRTGGDRYTIYF.

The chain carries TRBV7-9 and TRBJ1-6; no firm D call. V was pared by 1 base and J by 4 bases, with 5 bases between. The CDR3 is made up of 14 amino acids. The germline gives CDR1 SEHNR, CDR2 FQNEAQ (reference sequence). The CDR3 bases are TGTGCCAGCAGCTTAGACGGGTATAATTCACCCCTCCACTTT. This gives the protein CASSLDGYNSPLHF.

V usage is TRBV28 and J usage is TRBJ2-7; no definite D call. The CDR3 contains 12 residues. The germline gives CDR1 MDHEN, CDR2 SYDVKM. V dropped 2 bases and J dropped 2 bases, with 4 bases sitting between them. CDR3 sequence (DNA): TGTGCCAGCAGTTTACTAACCTACGAGCAGTACTTC. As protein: CASSLLTYEQYF.

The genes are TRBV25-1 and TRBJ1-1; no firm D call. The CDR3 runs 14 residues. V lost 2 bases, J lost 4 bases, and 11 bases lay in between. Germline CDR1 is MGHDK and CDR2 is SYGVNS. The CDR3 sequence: CASSEGTRITEAFF. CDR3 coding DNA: TGTGCCAGCAGTGAAGGTACTAGGATCACTGAAGCTTTCTTT.

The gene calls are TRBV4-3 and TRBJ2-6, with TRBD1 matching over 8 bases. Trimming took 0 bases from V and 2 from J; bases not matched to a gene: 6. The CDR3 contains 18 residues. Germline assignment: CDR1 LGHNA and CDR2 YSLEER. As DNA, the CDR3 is TGCGCCAGCAGCCAAGATCCCCAGGGGGCTACTGGGGCCAACGTCCTGACTTTC. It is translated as CASSQDPQGATGANVLTF.

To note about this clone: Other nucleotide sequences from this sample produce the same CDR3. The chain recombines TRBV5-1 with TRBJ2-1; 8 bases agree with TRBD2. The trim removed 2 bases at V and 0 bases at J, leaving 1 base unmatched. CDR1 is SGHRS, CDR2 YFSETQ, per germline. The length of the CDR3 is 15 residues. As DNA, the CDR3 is TGCGCCAGCAGCTTCAGCGGGAGCTCCTACAATGAGCAGTTCTTC. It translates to CASSFSGSSYNEQFF. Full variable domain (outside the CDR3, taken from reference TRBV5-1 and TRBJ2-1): KAGVTQTPRYLIKTRGQQVTLSCSPISGHRSVSWYQQTPGQGLQFLFEYFSETQRNKGNFPGRFSGRQFSNSRSEMNVSTLELGDSALYLCASSFSGSSYNEQFFGPGTRLTVL.

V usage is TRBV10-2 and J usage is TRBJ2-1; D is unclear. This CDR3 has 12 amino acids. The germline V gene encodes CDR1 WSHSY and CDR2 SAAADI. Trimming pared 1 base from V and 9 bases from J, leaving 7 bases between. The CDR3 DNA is TGCGCCAGCAGTGAGTTGTCCGGTGAGCAGTTCTTC. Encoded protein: CASSELSGEQFF.

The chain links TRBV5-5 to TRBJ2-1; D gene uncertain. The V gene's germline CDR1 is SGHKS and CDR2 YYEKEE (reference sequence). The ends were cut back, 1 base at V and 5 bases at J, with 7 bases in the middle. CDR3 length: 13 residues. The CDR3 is CASSLYSNNEQFF. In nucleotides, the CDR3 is TGTGCCAGCAGCTTGTATAGTAACAATGAGCAGTTCTTC.

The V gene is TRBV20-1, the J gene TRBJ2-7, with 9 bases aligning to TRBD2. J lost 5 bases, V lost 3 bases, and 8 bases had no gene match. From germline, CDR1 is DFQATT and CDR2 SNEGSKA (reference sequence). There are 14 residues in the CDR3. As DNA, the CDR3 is TGCAGTGCTAGTAATCCTAGCGGGATCCACGAGCAGTACGTC. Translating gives CSASNPSGIHEQYV.

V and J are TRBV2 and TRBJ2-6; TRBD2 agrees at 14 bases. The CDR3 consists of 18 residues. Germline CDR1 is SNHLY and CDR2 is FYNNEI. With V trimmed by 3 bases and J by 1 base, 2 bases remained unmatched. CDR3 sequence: CASSEGLAGVSGANVLTF. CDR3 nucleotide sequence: TGTGCCAGCAGTGAGGGACTAGCGGGAGTTTCTGGGGCCAACGTCCTGACTTTC.

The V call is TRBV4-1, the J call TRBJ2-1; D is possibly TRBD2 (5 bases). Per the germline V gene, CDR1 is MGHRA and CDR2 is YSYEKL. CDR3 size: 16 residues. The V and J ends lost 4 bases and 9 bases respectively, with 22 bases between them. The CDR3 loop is CASSRLDLIEVGEQFF. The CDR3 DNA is TGCGCCAGCAGCCGCTTGGACTTAATAGAGGTGGGTGAGCAGTTCTTC.

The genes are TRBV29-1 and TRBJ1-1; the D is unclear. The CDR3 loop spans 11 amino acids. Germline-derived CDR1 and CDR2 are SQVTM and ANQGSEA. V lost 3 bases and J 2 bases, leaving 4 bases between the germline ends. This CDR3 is CSVERNTEAFF. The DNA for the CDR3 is TGCAGCGTTGAGAGAAACACTGAAGCTTTCTTT.

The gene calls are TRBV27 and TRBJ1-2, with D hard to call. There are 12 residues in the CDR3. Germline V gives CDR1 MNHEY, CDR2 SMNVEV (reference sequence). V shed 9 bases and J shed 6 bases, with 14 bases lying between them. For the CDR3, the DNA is TGTGCCAGGCCGAGGAGGATTCATGGCTACACCTTC. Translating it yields CARPRRIHGYTF.